The rows below give T cell receptor beta chains drawn from one sample of a study of T cell changes during pregnancy in multiple sclerosis. Some clones are missing from TCRdb's copy, which holds only in-frame ones; the method was immunoSEQ multiplex PCR. The table lists tens of thousands of clones, about 93% of them singletons. Material: peripheral blood, obtained in the first trimester of pregnancy. Receptor source: a female donor in good health, enrolled as a control in a pregnancy study. Both conserved end residues are part of each CDR3. The order of the fields is clone size, J gene, V gene, D gene, CDR3 protein, CDR3 DNA. D genes are given only for firm matches. Only some rows state a clone size, as once, few, many or a class for expanded clones.

clone_size: NA; j_call: TRBJ2-5; v_call: TRBV9; d_call: NA; cdr3_aa: CASSVSSVVLETQYF; cdr3_nt: TGTGCCAGCAGCGTCTCTAGCGTCGTTTTAGAGACCCAGTACTTC
clone_size: few; j_call: TRBJ2-7; v_call: TRBV29-1; d_call: NA; cdr3_aa: CSVDTGRRGEQYF; cdr3_nt: TGCAGCGTTGACACGGGGCGGCGGGGCGAGCAGTACTTC
clone_size: NA; j_call: TRBJ2-1; v_call: TRBV12-5; d_call: NA; cdr3_aa: CASGAQAYNEQFF; cdr3_nt: TGTGCTAGTGGTGCCCAGGCCTACAATGAGCAGTTCTTC
clone_size: NA; j_call: TRBJ2-7; v_call: TRBV19; d_call: NA; cdr3_aa: CASSPGTYSYEQYF; cdr3_nt: TGTGCCAGTAGCCCAGGGACTTACTCCTACGAGCAGTACTTC
clone_size: NA; j_call: TRBJ2-1; v_call: TRBV29-1; d_call: NA; cdr3_aa: CSVGEFRDEQFF; cdr3_nt: TGCAGCGTTGGGGAGTTTAGGGATGAGCAGTTCTTC
clone_size: NA; j_call: TRBJ2-1; v_call: TRBV27; d_call: TRBD2; cdr3_aa: CASSFRVGAGGPIGQFF; cdr3_nt: TGTGCCAGCAGTTTCAGAGTTGGAGCGGGAGGGCCGATTGGGCAGTTCTTC
clone_size: NA; j_call: TRBJ2-1; v_call: TRBV7-2; d_call: TRBD2; cdr3_aa: CASSLDGLVSYNEQFF; cdr3_nt: TGTGCCAGCAGCTTAGACGGACTAGTCTCCTACAATGAGCAGTTCTTC
clone_size: NA; j_call: TRBJ1-1; v_call: TRBV28; d_call: NA; cdr3_aa: CASSWGLGNTEAFF; cdr3_nt: TGTGCCAGCAGTTGGGGCCTGGGGAACACTGAAGCTTTCTTT
clone_size: once; j_call: TRBJ2-7; v_call: TRBV7-2; d_call: NA; cdr3_aa: CASSPHYEQYF; cdr3_nt: TGTGCCAGCAGCCCCCACTACGAGCAGTACTTC
clone_size: NA; j_call: TRBJ2-1; v_call: TRBV27; d_call: TRBD2; cdr3_aa: CASSRTTSGRGPSWDNEQFF; cdr3_nt: TGTGCCAGCAGCCGCACGACTAGCGGGAGGGGCCCCAGCTGGGACAATGAGCAGTTCTTC
clone_size: once; j_call: TRBJ2-5; v_call: TRBV5-1; d_call: TRBD1; cdr3_aa: CASSLNPTGGQETQYF; cdr3_nt: TGCGCCAGCAGCCTCAACCCGACAGGGGGCCAAGAGACCCAGTACTTC